The 3 T cell receptor beta chains reported below all come from one sample, sequenced in a study of T-cell reconstitution after alpha-beta-depleted transplantation in children (dated by TCRdb to about 2016). The method was PCR. TCRdb shows the sequencer as Illumina HiSeq 2500. To normalize quantification of the TCRbeta repertoire, the TCR libraries were built with molecular barcoding that relied on unique molecular identifiers. The public reads were reprocessed in TCRdb via fastp at Q25 and MiXCR, keeping in-frame beta chains. Each entry is one CDR3 protein sequence, shown with its most common DNA and genes. For this sample there are some 220,000 distinct CDR3 sequences; 8% to 9.5% appear just once. The ten largest clones add up to 5% to 7% of the sample. The starting material was PBMCs from the stem cell graft donor, obtained from the stem cell graft. Receptor source: a human donor who donated a stem cell graft to a child with acute lymphoblastic leukemia.

The chain combines TRBV2 with TRBJ2-2; D may match TRBD1 or TRBD2 (5 bases each). The germline V gene has CDR1 SNHLY and CDR2 FYNNEI. The CDR3 covers 13 residues. With 6 bases removed from V and 7 bases from J, the gap between germline ends came to 12 bases. The CDR3 DNA reads TGTGCCAGCAGGGCTTTGGGGGACGGGGAGCTGTTTTTT. Amino acid sequence: CASRALGDGELFF.

The chain combines TRBV18 with TRBJ1-5; 11 bases align to TRBD1. Germline assignment: CDR1 KGHSH and CDR2 LQKENI. Germline trimming cut 1 base from V and 6 bases from J; bases unmatched to any gene: 5. There are 16 residues in the CDR3. In DNA, the CDR3 is TGTGCCAGCTCACCACGTACCGGGACAGGGGGTCAGCCCCAGCATTTT. Protein: CASSPRTGTGGQPQHF.

The chain uses TRBV20-1 and TRBJ2-5; a possible D gene is TRBD2 (5 bases). The germline V gene has CDR1 DFQATT and CDR2 SNEGSKA (reference sequence). V was pared by 6 bases and J by 2 bases, with 16 bases between. CDR3 length: 14 amino acids. This chain's CDR3 is CSADGGSDQETQYF. The CDR3 DNA is TGCAGTGCGGACGGTGGGAGCGATCAAGAGACCCAGTACTTC.